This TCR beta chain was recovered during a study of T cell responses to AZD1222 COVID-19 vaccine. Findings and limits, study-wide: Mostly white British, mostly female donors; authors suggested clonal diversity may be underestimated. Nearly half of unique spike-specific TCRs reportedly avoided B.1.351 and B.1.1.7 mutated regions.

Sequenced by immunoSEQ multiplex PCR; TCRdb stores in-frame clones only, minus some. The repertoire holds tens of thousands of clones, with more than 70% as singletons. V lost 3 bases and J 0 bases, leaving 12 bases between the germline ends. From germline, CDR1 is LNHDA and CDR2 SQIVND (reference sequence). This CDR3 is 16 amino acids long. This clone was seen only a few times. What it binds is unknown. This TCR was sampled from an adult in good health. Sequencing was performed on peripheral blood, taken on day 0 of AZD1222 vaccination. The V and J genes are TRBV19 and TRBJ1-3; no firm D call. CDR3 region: CASSIDRVSSGNTIYF. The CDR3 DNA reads TGTGCCAGTAGTATTGATCGGGTATCCTCTGGAAACACCATATATTTT.